These 2 T cell receptor beta chains share one sample of origin, sequenced in a study of cytomegalovirus exposure and HLA in healthy donors. PCR used 60 Vbeta primers and 13 Jbeta primers. Assay: immunoSEQ multiplex PCR; the TCRdb copy retains only in-frame clones and omits some. Of under 200,000 clones in the sample, around 78% are singletons; the top ten hold 12% to 15%. The sequenced sample consisted of PBMCs. The receptors originated from a woman under 40 in good health and CMV-seropositive.

The chain uses TRBV6-6 and TRBJ2-7; 9 bases are a match to TRBD2. The CDR3 has 15 residues. The V gene's germline CDR1 is MNHNY and CDR2 SVGAGI (reference sequence). The V gene end was trimmed by 6 bases and the J gene end by 0 bases; junction bases not matched to a gene: 6. The CDR3 DNA sequence: TGTGCCAGCAGAACGACTAGCGGAGCCTCCTACGAGCAGTACTTC. Encoded protein: CASRTTSGASYEQYF.

The chain combines TRBV16 with TRBJ1-4, with D possibly TRBD1 on 6 matching bases. V shed 0 bases and J shed 5 bases, with 13 bases lying between them. Per the germline V gene, CDR1 is KGHSY and CDR2 is FQNENV. The CDR3 sequence is 16 residues long. The CDR3 DNA reads as TGTGCCAGCAGCCAATCGAGGGGGATCCTAAATGAAAAACTGTTTTTT. This encodes CASSQSRGILNEKLFF.